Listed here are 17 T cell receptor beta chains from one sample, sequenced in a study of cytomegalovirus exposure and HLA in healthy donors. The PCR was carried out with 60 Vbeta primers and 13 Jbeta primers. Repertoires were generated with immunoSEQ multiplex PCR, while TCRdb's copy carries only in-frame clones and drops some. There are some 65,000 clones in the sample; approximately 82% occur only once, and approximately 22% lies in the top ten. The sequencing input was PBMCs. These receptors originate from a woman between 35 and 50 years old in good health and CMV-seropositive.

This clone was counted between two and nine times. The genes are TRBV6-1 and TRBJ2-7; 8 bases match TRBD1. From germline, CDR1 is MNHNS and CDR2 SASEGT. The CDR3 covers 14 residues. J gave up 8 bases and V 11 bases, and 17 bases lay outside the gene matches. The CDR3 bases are TGTGCCGGACAATTGGACAGGGTGACGAGGAAGCAGTACTTC. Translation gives CAGQLDRVTRKQYF.

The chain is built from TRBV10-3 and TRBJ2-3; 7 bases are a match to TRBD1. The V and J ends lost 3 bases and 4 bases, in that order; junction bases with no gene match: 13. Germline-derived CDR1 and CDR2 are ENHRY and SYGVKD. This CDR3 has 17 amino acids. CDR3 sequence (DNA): TGTGCCATCAGTGAACCCCGGGACAGCATAACACCAGATACGCAGTATTTT. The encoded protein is CAISEPRDSITPDTQYF.

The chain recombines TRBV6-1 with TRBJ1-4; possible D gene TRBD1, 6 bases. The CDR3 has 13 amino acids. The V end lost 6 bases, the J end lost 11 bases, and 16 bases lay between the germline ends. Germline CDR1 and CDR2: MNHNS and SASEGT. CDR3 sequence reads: CASRSGQKRKLFF. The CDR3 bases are TGTGCCAGCAGATCCGGACAGAAACGGAAACTGTTTTTT.

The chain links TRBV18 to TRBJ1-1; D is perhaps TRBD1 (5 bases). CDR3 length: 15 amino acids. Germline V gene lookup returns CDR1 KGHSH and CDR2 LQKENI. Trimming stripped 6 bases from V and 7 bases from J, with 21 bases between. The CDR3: CASSLTGGEGDEAFF. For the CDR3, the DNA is TGTGCCAGCTCCCTCACGGGGGGGGAAGGGGATGAAGCTTTCTTT. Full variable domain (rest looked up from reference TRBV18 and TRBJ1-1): NAGVMQNPRHLVRRRGQEARLRCSPMKGHSHVYWYRQLPEEGLKFMVYLQKENIIDESGMPKERFSAEFPKEGPSILRIQQVVRGDSAAYFCASSLTGGEGDEAFFGQGTRLTVV.

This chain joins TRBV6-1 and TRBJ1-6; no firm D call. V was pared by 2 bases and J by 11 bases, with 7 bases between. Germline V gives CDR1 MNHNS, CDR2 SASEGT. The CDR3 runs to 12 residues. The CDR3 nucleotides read TGTGCCAGCAGTGAACCGAGGACACCCCTCCACTTT. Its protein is CASSEPRTPLHF.

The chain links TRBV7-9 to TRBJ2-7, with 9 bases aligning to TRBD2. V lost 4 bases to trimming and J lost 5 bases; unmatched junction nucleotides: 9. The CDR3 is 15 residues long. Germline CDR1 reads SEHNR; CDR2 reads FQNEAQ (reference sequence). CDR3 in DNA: TGTGCCAGCAGCTGGGGTAGCGGGGGCGTTAACGAGCAGTACTTC. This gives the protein CASSWGSGGVNEQYF.

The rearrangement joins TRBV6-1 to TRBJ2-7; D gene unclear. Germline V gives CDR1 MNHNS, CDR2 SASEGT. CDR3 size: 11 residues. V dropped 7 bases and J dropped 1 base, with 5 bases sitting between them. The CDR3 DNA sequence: TGTGCCAGCATCGGTTCCTACGAGCAGTACTTC. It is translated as CASIGSYEQYF.

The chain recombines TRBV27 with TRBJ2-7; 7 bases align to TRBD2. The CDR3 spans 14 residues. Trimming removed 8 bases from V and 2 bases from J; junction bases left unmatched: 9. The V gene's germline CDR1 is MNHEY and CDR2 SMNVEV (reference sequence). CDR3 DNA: TGTGCCAGCTCCCCCATGGCGGGGGCCTACGAGCAGTACTTC. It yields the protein CASSPMAGAYEQYF.

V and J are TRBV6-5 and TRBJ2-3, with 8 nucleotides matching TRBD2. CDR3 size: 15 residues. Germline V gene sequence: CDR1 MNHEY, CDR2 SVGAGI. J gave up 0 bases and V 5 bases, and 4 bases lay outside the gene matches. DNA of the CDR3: TGTGCCAGCAGTAGCGGGGGCCCTAGCACAGATACGCAGTATTTT. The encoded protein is CASSSGGPSTDTQYF.

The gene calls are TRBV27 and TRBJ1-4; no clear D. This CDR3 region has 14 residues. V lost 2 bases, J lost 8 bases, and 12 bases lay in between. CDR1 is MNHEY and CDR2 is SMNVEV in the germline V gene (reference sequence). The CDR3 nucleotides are TGTGCCAGCAGTTTAGGGCGGGGTGGAGAAAAACTGTTTTTT. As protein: CASSLGRGGEKLFF.

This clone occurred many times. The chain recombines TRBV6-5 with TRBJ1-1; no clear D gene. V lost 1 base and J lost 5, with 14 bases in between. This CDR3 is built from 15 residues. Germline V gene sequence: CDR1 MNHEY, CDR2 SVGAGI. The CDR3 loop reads CASSYFVGSGTEAFF. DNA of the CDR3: TGTGCCAGCAGTTACTTTGTAGGGTCGGGGACTGAAGCTTTCTTT.

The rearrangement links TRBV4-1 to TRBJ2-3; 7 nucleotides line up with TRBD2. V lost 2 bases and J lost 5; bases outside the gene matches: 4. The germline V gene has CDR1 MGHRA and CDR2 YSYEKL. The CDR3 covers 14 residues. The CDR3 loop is CASSQLLAQDTQYF. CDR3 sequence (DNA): TGCGCCAGCAGCCAACTACTAGCGCAAGATACGCAGTATTTT.

The DNA of the CDR3 is TGTGCCAGCAGCCAAAGAGGGGGCCTCGGAGAGACCCAGTACTTC. The encoded protein is CASSQRGGLGETQYF. V and J are TRBV7-9 and TRBJ2-5, with TRBD1 identical over 7 bases. Germline CDR1 and CDR2: SEHNR and FQNEAQ (reference sequence). With 5 bases clipped from V and 4 bases from J, the junction kept 10 bases outside the gene matches. This CDR3 spans 15 amino acids.

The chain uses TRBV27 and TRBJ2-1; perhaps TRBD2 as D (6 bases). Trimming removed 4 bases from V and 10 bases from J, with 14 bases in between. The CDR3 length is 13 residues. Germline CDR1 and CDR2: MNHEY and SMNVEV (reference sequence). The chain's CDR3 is CASSYSGVPEQFF. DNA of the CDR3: TGTGCCAGCAGTTATTCGGGGGTACCGGAGCAGTTCTTC.

CDR3 in amino acids: CASSEAQGAGTQYF. CDR3 coding DNA: TGTGCCAGCAGTGAAGCACAGGGGGCCGGTACGCAGTATTTT. The V and J genes are TRBV2 and TRBJ2-3, with TRBD1 matching over 9 bases. CDR3 length: 14 amino acids. The V segment lost 0 bases and the J segment 8 bases; nucleotides outside the gene matches: 3. The germline CDR1 and CDR2 sequences are SNHLY and FYNNEI.

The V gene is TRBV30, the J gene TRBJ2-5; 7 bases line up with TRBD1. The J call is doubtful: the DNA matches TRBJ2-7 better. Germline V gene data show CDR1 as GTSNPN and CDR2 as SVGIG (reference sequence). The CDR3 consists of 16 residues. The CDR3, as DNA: TGTGCCTGGACCCCGGGACAGATTTTCCTCACCCACGAGCAGTACTTC. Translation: CAWTPGQIFLTHEQYF.

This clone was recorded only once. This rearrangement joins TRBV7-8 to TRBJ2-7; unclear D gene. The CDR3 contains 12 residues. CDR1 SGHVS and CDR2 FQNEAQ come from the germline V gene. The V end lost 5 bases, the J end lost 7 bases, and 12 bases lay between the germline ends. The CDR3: CASSNNNQEQYF. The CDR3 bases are TGTGCCAGCAGCAACAACAATCAGGAGCAGTACTTC.